The next 32 T cell receptor beta chains were all read from a single sample in a study. TCRdb recomputed calls from the RT-PCR reads with MiXCR, one row per CDR3 protein. The sample has around 700,000 distinct CDR3 sequences, around 14% seen once. Specimen: memory CD4+ T cells from blood. Receptors originate from a female donor in good health, serving as a healthy control.

V and J are TRBV12-3 or TRBV12-4 and TRBJ2-1; the D is unclear. The V gene lost 1 base and the J gene lost 15 bases, with 13 bases spanning the gap. The CDR3 is 12 amino acids. This chain's CDR3 is CASSLVHSSPFF. The CDR3 DNA reads TGTGCCAGCAGTTTAGTCCATAGCTCCCCGTTCTTC.

In its sample, this clonotype was seen a few times. The V gene is TRBV28, the J gene TRBJ1-6; 9 nucleotides line up with TRBD1. The CDR3 runs 15 residues. Trimming cost V 5 bases and J 10 bases; bases outside gene matches: 9. Germline CDR1 reads MDHEN; CDR2 reads SYDVKM. This chain's CDR3 is CASSNAGTGTSPLHF. The CDR3 DNA is TGTGCCAGCAGTAACGCCGGGACAGGGACGTCACCCCTCCACTTT.

This clonotype was seen ten or more times. V and J are TRBV12-3 or TRBV12-4 and TRBJ1-1; 8 bases fit TRBD1. There are 14 residues in the CDR3. J lost 0 bases, V lost 6 bases, and 3 bases had no gene match. CDR3 protein: CASRATGVNTEAFF. Written as DNA, the CDR3 is TGTGCCAGCAGGGCGACAGGGGTGAACACTGAAGCTTTCTTT.

This clonotype was counted between two and nine times. V gene TRBV7-3 combines with J gene TRBJ2-1, with 7 bases matching TRBD1. The V and J ends lost 5 bases and 8 bases, in that order; junction bases with no gene match: 6. The CDR3 is made up of 13 amino acids. Germline V gene lookup returns CDR1 SGHTA and CDR2 FQGTGA. The CDR3 coding sequence is TGTGCCAGCAGCCCGACAGGGCGGGATGAGCAGTTCTTC. Translating it yields CASSPTGRDEQFF.

The V and J genes are TRBV7-6 and TRBJ2-1; D call uncertain. V gave up 8 bases and J gave up 4 bases, with 9 bases separating them. CDR1 and CDR2 (germline): SGHVS, FNYEAQ. CDR3 size: 12 residues. The CDR3 region has the DNA TGTGCCAGCGGGAACGGTTACAATGAGCAGTTCTTC. Protein product: CASGNGYNEQFF.

This clonotype was counted between two and nine times. This chain links TRBV4-1 with TRBJ1-4; tentative D call: TRBD1 (5 bases). The CDR3 runs 16 residues. Germline lookup yields CDR1 MGHRA and CDR2 YSYEKL. Trimming took off 0 bases at V and 4 bases at J, with 12 bases between the two ends. The CDR3 loop reads CASSQDLGESNEKLFF. In nucleotides, the CDR3 is TGCGCCAGCAGCCAAGATTTGGGGGAGAGTAATGAAAAACTGTTTTTT.

The CDR3 nucleotides are TGTGCCAGCAGTCAACAGGGGTCCGGCACAGATACGCAGTATTTT. It codes for CASSQQGSGTDTQYF. V gene TRBV7-2 combines with J gene TRBJ2-3; TRBD1 agrees at 7 bases. The V and J ends lost 6 bases and 1 base, in that order; junction bases with no gene match: 7. CDR1 is SGHTA, CDR2 FQGNSA, per germline. There are 15 residues in the CDR3.

CDR3 coding DNA: TGCGCCAGCAGTCCGAGCTCGGATTCTGGAAACACCATATATTTT. Translated: CASSPSSDSGNTIYF. This rearrangement joins TRBV4-3 to TRBJ1-3, with D uncertain. The CDR3 extends over 15 amino acids. V was clipped by 6 bases and J by 1 base, with 13 bases between them. The germline V gene encodes CDR1 LGHNA and CDR2 YSLEER.

V and J are TRBV5-4 and TRBJ2-1; 16 bases agree with TRBD2. Trimming removed 10 bases from V and 14 bases from J; junction bases left unmatched: 12. The germline V gene has CDR1 SGHNT and CDR2 YYREEE (reference sequence). This CDR3 region has 14 residues. DNA for the CDR3: TGTGCCGTACGGCCTGGGACTAGCGGGGGGGTTGAGTTCTTC. Its protein is CAVRPGTSGGVEFF.

This clonotype was seen at least ten times. The chain carries TRBV12-3 or TRBV12-4 and TRBJ2-3; D might be TRBD2 (5 bases). The CDR3 totals 13 residues. With 3 bases removed from V and 4 bases from J, the gap between germline ends came to 8 bases. CDR3 loop: CASSFGMPDTQYF. CDR3 in DNA: TGTGCCAGCAGTTTCGGGATGCCAGATACGCAGTATTTT.

Many counts were recorded for this clonotype. This chain connects TRBV7-8 to TRBJ2-1; D perhaps matches TRBD1 (5 bases). Trimming pared 3 bases from V and 5 bases from J, leaving 14 bases between. Germline-derived CDR1 and CDR2 are SGHVS and FQNEAQ. The CDR3 contains 15 residues. CDR3 region: CASSFDGQRHNEQFF. The CDR3 region has the DNA TGTGCCAGCAGCTTTGATGGACAACGACACAATGAGCAGTTCTTC.

This clonotype was detected many times. The genes are TRBV10-3 and TRBJ1-3, with no clear D. Trimming cost V 6 bases and J 1 base, with 7 bases left between them. Germline CDR1 is ENHRY and CDR2 is SYGVKD. The CDR3 consists of 13 residues. CDR3 amino acids: CAISRESGNTIYF. The CDR3 DNA is TGTGCCATCAGCCGAGAGTCTGGAAACACCATATATTTT.

In its sample, this clonotype was seen many times. V is TRBV6-5 and J is TRBJ2-7, with TRBD2 as a possible D gene (5 bases). The CDR3 has 14 amino acids. V lost 2 bases to trimming and J lost 0 bases, with 8 bases between them. CDR1 and CDR2 from the germline V gene are MNHEY and SVGAGI. The chain's CDR3 is CASSYGRASYEQYF. The CDR3 DNA reads as TGTGCCAGCAGTTACGGGCGGGCCTCCTACGAGCAGTACTTC.

This clonotype was picked up a small number of times. This rearrangement joins TRBV6-2 or TRBV6-3 to TRBJ1-2, with 7 bases lining up with TRBD1. The trim removed 8 bases at V and 4 bases at J, leaving 7 bases unmatched. This CDR3 comprises 13 residues. Germline-derived CDR1 and CDR2 are MNHEY and SVGEGT. The CDR3 here is CASATGLFYGYTF. In nucleotides, the CDR3 is TGTGCCAGCGCGACAGGGTTGTTCTATGGCTACACCTTC.

The V gene is TRBV20-1, the J gene TRBJ1-1; TRBD1 aligns across 7 bases. The V gene's germline CDR1 is DFQATT and CDR2 SNEGSKA (reference sequence). Losses at the gene ends were 6 bases for V and 6 bases for J; bases not matched to a gene: 13. The CDR3 loop spans 14 amino acids. The CDR3 sequence: CSAPRGRMDSEAFF. The CDR3 DNA is TGCAGTGCCCCGAGGGGGCGGATGGACTCTGAAGCTTTCTTT.

The chain joins TRBV15 to TRBJ2-7; either TRBD1 or TRBD2 may supply D (6 bases each). The CDR3 spans 15 residues. In germline, CDR1 is LNHNV, CDR2 YYDKDF (reference sequence). V was clipped by 0 bases and J by 6 bases, with 15 bases between them. The CDR3 sequence is CATSRDIGGVSEQYF. CDR3 coding DNA: TGTGCCACCAGCAGAGATATCGGGGGCGTAAGCGAGCAGTACTTC.

The V call is TRBV4-1, the J call TRBJ2-1; the match to TRBD2 covers 14 bases. The J segment lost 7 bases and the V segment lost 2 bases, leaving 7 bases of the junction unmatched. This CDR3 comprises 17 residues. Germline values: CDR1 MGHRA, CDR2 YSYEKL. CDR3 protein: CASSQLFGTSGRNEQFF. The CDR3 nucleotides read TGCGCCAGCAGCCAACTCTTCGGGACTAGCGGGAGAAATGAGCAGTTCTTC.

In its sample, this clonotype was seen a few times. DNA of the CDR3: TGCAGTGCCAAGCCGGACAGAGGCGCTGAAGCTTTCTTT. Its protein product is CSAKPDRGAEAFF. The rearrangement uses TRBV20-1 and TRBJ1-1, with D possibly TRBD1 on 6 matching bases. The CDR3 totals 13 residues. Germline V gives CDR1 DFQATT, CDR2 SNEGSKA (reference sequence). Between the trimmed V and J ends, which lost 6 bases and 6 bases, there was a span of 17 bases.

This clonotype was detected a few times. This chain links TRBV7-9 with TRBJ1-6; D is possibly TRBD1 (6 bases). Germline lookup yields CDR1 SEHNR and CDR2 FQNEAQ (reference sequence). The CDR3 loop spans 14 amino acids. V was trimmed by 6 bases and J by 7 bases, leaving 13 bases between them. Here the CDR3 reads CASRRTETNSPLHF. The DNA of the CDR3 is TGTGCCAGCAGACGGACAGAAACCAATTCACCCCTCCACTTT.

V usage is TRBV14 and J usage is TRBJ2-7; 10 bases align to TRBD2. CDR1 is SGHDN and CDR2 is FVKESK in the germline V gene. The V and J ends lost 0 bases and 7 bases, in that order; junction bases with no gene match: 12. The CDR3 spans 17 residues. CDR3 region: CASSQETSGDILREQYF. CDR3 DNA sequence: TGTGCCAGCAGCCAAGAAACTAGCGGGGATATCCTACGAGAGCAGTACTTC.

V is TRBV18 and J is TRBJ1-5, with a possible D match to TRBD1 (5 bases). V gave up 3 bases and J gave up 0 bases, with 12 bases separating them. The CDR3 totals 16 residues. Germline-derived CDR1 and CDR2 are KGHSH and LQKENI. CDR3: CASSPYDSHSNQPQHF. In DNA, the CDR3 is TGTGCCAGCTCACCCTACGACAGCCATAGCAATCAGCCCCAGCATTTT.

The chain is built from TRBV10-3 and TRBJ2-1; 7 bases match TRBD2. The CDR3 sequence is 17 residues long. Germline V lookup: CDR1 ENHRY, CDR2 SYGVKD. J was trimmed by 10 bases and V by 0 bases; bases with no gene match: 15. The CDR3 DNA follows: TGTGCCATCAGTGAGTCGAATGGGGCGGGAGTCGGTGGCGAGCAGTTCTTC. As protein: CAISESNGAGVGGEQFF.

This chain links TRBV7-2 with TRBJ1-1; 8 bases are shared with TRBD1. Trimming cost V 11 bases and J 6 bases; bases outside gene matches: 20. The CDR3 is 16 amino acids. Germline V gives CDR1 SGHTA, CDR2 FQGNSA. CDR3 loop: CALLRGQATRGAEAFF. The CDR3 bases are TGTGCCTTGCTCCGGGGACAGGCCACCCGAGGAGCTGAAGCTTTCTTT.

This clonotype was counted between two and nine times. V usage is TRBV6-6 and J usage is TRBJ1-4; perhaps TRBD1 as D (6 bases). This CDR3 region has 13 residues. Looked up from germline, CDR1 is MNHNY and CDR2 is SVGAGI (reference sequence). V was trimmed by 2 bases and J by 6 bases, leaving 7 bases between them. CDR3 in DNA: TGTGCCAGCAGTTACGGACAGTATGAAAAACTGTTTTTT. It specifies CASSYGQYEKLFF.

Only a few counts were recorded for this clonotype. CDR3 bases: TGTGCCAGCAGCTTAGGTTCCGGGGTTGAGCAGTTCTTC. Encoded protein: CASSLGSGVEQFF. V and J are TRBV7-9 and TRBJ2-1; tentatively, D is TRBD2 (5 bases). This CDR3 has 13 amino acids. Looked up from germline, CDR1 is SEHNR and CDR2 is FQNEAQ (reference sequence). V gave up 1 base and J gave up 9 bases, with 10 bases separating them.

In its sample, this clonotype is medium-sized. V and J are TRBV9 and TRBJ2-1; 11 nucleotides line up with TRBD2. The CDR3 spans 17 residues. Trimming took 0 bases from V and 3 from J; bases not matched to a gene: 5. In germline, CDR1 is SGDLS, CDR2 YYNGEE. The chain's CDR3 is CASSVVGTSGSYNEQFF. The CDR3 DNA follows: TGTGCCAGCAGCGTAGTAGGTACTAGCGGGAGCTACAATGAGCAGTTCTTC.

This clonotype appeared many times. The CDR3 protein is CSAGRGADTQYF. Written as DNA, the CDR3 is TGCAGTGCTGGCAGGGGAGCAGATACGCAGTATTTT. The chain is built from TRBV20-1 and TRBJ2-3, with D tentatively TRBD1 (6 bases). The V and J ends lost 5 bases and 4 bases respectively, with 10 bases between them. This CDR3 contains 12 residues. From germline, CDR1 is DFQATT and CDR2 SNEGSKA (reference sequence).

This chain uses TRBV25-1 with TRBJ2-1; 9 nucleotides match TRBD2. Trimming removed 6 bases from V and 10 bases from J; junction bases left unmatched: 4. This CDR3 contains 12 residues. Germline CDR1 and CDR2: MGHDK and SYGVNS. In DNA, the CDR3 is TGTGCCAGCAGGGAACTAGCGGGCGAGCAGTTCTTC. Its protein is CASRELAGEQFF.

V gene TRBV12-3 or TRBV12-4 combines with J gene TRBJ1-5; D might be TRBD1 (5 bases). Deletions cut 6 bases from V and 7 bases from J, with 13 bases between. This CDR3 region has 13 residues. CDR3 coding DNA: TGTGCCAGCAGACGGGACCAGGAACAGCCCCAGCATTTT. This encodes CASRRDQEQPQHF.

The chain is built from TRBV7-9 and TRBJ1-1; D is undetermined. Between the trimmed V and J ends, which lost 4 bases and 4 bases, there was a span of 10 bases. Germline-derived CDR1 and CDR2 are SEHNR and FQNEAQ (reference sequence). The CDR3 runs to 13 residues. CDR3 sequence: CASSSPSVTEAFF. CDR3 DNA: TGTGCCAGCAGCTCGCCCAGCGTCACTGAAGCTTTCTTT.

V and J are TRBV12-3 or TRBV12-4 and TRBJ2-2; 12 nucleotides line up with TRBD2. Trimming removed 4 bases from V and 10 bases from J; junction bases left unmatched: 4. This CDR3 comprises 14 residues. The CDR3 reads CASSSTSGGVELFF. Written as DNA, the CDR3 is TGTGCCAGCAGTTCGACTAGCGGGGGTGTGGAGCTGTTTTTT.

The rearrangement joins TRBV11-2 to TRBJ2-3, with TRBD2 matching over 10 bases. The CDR3 runs 15 residues. The germline V gene encodes CDR1 SGHAT and CDR2 FQNNGV. Trimming took 5 bases from V and 2 from J; bases not matched to a gene: 4. The CDR3 DNA follows: TGTGCCAGCAGCAGGGGACTAGCGAACACAGATACGCAGTATTTT. It translates to CASSRGLANTDTQYF.